The following is a TCR beta chain sequence with its context. V was trimmed by 1 base and J by 7 bases, leaving 13 bases between them. CDR3 length: 15 amino acids. Per germline, CDR1 SGHVS and CDR2 FQNEAQ. Expressed TCRB transcripts got sequenced, as all isolated RNA was reverse transcribed. Libraries were prepared by immunoSEQ multiplex PCR; TCRdb keeps only in-frame clonotypes and omits some of them. The top ten hold around 2.5% of the sample, which has 160,000 or so clones, just over 9% seen once. This entry comes from a study of beta chain features in type 1 diabetes. The V call is TRBV7-8, the J call TRBJ1-4; possible D gene TRBD1, 5 bases. The origin of this receptor is a woman between 18 and 29 years old in good health. The sequenced sample was central memory CD4+ T cells from blood. The CDR3 DNA reads as TGTGCCAGCAGCTTAGGAAGGGGTTTGACTGAAAAACTGTTTTTT. It yields the protein CASSLGRGLTEKLFF.